The clone carrying this T cell receptor (beta chain) was seen ten or more times. Patients aged 18 to 65 had newly diagnosed hyperthyroidism that had lasted under 2 months. Amplification of TCR beta CDR3 regions used RNA as the template. A first-round RT-PCR of the TCR CDR3 used the HTBI primer set. TCRdb used MiXCR to reprocess the multiplex PCR reads, holding one entry per CDR3 protein. The sample has some 690,000 distinct CDR3 sequences; approximately 15% are singletons. This sample stems from a study of T cells in Graves' hyperthyroidism and ophthalmopathy. The CDR3 runs 14 residues. Germline V lookup: CDR1 MDHEN, CDR2 SYDVKM. V lost 6 bases to trimming and J lost 7 bases; unmatched junction nucleotides: 8.

This receptor was obtained from a man between 50 and 59 years old with Graves' hyperthyroidism. Material: blood. This chain joins TRBV28 and TRBJ2-7, with 11 bases lining up with TRBD2. The CDR3 loop reads CASSSSGGREEQYF. CDR3 sequence (DNA): TGTGCCAGCAGCTCTAGCGGGGGGCGTGAAGAGCAGTACTTC.